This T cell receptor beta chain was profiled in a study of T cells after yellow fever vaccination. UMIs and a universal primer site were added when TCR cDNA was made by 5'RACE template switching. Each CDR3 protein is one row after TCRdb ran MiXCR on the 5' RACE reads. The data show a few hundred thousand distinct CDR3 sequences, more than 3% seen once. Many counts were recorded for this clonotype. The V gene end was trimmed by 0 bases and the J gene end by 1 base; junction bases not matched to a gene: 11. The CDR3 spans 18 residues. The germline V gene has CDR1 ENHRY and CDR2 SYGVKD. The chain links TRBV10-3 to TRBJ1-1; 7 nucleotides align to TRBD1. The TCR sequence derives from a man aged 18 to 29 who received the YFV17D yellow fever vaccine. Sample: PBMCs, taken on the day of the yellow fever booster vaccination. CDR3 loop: CAISESRWDSKRNTEAFF. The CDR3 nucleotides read TGTGCCATCAGTGAGTCAAGATGGGACAGCAAACGGAACACTGAAGCTTTCTTT.